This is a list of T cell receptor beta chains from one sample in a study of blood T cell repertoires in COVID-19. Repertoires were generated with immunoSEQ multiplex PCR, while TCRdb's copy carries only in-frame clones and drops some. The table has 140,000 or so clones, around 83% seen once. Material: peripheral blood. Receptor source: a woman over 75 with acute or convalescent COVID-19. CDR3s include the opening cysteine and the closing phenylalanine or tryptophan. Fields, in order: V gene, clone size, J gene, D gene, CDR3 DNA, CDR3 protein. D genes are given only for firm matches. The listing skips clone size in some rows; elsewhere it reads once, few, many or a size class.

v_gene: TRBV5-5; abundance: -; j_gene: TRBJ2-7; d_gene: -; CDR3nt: TGTGCCAGCAGCTTGGGACAGGCGATCTCCTACGAGCAGTACTTC; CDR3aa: CASSLGQAISYEQYF
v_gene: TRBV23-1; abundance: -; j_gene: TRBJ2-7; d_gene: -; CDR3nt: TGCGCCAGCAGTCAGGGGGGACGGCAGTACTTC; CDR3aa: CASSQGGRQYF
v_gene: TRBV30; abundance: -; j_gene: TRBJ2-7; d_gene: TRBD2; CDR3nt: TGTGCCTGGAGTGTAGCCGGACTAGTGAACTACGAGCAGTACTTC; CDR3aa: CAWSVAGLVNYEQYF
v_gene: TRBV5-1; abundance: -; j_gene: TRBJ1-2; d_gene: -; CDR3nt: TGCGCCAGCAGCTTTACGAGCGGAGCCTATGGCTACACCTTC; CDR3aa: CASSFTSGAYGYTF
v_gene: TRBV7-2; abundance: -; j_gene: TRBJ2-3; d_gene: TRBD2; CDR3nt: TGTGCCAGCAGCCTCCCGGGGGGGGCAGCAGATACGCAGTATTTT; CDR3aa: CASSLPGGAADTQYF
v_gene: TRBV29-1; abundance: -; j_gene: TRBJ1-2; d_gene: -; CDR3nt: TGCAGCGTCACAGGGTATAATAACTATGGCTACACCTTC; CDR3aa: CSVTGYNNYGYTF
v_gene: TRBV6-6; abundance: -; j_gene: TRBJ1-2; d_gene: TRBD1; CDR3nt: TGTGCCAGCAGGCTGGGACAGGCTAACTATGGCTACACCTTC; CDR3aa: CASRLGQANYGYTF
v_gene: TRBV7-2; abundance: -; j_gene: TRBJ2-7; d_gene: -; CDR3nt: TGTGCCAGCAGCTTAGGTCGCTACGAGCAGTACTTC; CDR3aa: CASSLGRYEQYF
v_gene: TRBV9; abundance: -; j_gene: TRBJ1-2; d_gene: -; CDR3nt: TGTGCCAGCAGCCTCTCGGAGGGTACGGACTATGGCTACACCTTC; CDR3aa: CASSLSEGTDYGYTF
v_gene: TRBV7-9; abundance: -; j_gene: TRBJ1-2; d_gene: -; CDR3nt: TGTGCCAGCAGCTTAGGCGGGGGAGATGGCTACACCTTC; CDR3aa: CASSLGGGDGYTF
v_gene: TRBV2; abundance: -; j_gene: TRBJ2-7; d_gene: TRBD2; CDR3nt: TGTGCCAGCAGTACCCCCGGGGGGGCATCCTACGAGCAGTACTTC; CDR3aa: CASSTPGGASYEQYF
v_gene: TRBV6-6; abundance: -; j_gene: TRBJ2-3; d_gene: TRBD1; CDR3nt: TGTGCCAGCAGGGCTCCGGAGACAGGGACAGATACGCAGTATTTT; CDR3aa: CASRAPETGTDTQYF
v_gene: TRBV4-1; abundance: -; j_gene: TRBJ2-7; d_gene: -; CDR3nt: TGCGCCAGCAGCCAAGTTCCCGTGTTGTACGAGCAGTACTTC; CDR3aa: CASSQVPVLYEQYF
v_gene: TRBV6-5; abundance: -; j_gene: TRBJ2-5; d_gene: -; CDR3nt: TGTGCCAGCAGCGACAGCCACACTATAGAGACCCAGTACTTC; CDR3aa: CASSDSHTIETQYF
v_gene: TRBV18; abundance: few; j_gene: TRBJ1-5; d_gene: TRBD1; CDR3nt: TGTGCCAGCTCACCGGGACAGGGCTCCAATCAGCCCCAGCATTTT; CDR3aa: CASSPGQGSNQPQHF
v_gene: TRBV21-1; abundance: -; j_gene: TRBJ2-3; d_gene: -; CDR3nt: TGTGCCAGCACCCTACGGACAGGGCGTGATACGCAGTATTTT; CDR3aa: CASTLRTGRDTQYF
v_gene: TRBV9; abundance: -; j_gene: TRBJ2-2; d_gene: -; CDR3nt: TGTGCCAGCAGCGTAGTGGGAGTCACCCGGGAGCTGTTTTTT; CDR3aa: CASSVVGVTRELFF
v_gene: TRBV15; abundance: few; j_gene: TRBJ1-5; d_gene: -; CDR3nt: TGTGCCACCAGCAGAGACCCTTTTCAGCCCCAGCATTTT; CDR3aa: CATSRDPFQPQHF
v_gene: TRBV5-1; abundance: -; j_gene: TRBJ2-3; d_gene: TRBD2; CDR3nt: TGCGCCAGCAGCTTGGTTCCAGCGGGGGACCCAGATACGCAGTATTTT; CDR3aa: CASSLVPAGDPDTQYF
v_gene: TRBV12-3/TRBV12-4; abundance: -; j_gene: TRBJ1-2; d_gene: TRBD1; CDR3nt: TGTGCCAGCAGGGGCTACAGGGGCGGCTACACCTTC; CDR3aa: CASRGYRGGYTF
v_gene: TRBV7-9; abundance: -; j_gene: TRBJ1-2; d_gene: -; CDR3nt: TGTGCCAGCAGCCTAACCCTCCGGGAGGCTAACTATGGCTACACCTTC; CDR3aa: CASSLTLREANYGYTF
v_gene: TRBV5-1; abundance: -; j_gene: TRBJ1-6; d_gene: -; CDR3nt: TGCGCCAGCAGCTTGGGGGGGCAAAGTTCACCCCTCCACTTT; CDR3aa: CASSLGGQSSPLHF
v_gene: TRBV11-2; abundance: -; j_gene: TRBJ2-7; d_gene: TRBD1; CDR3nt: TGTGCCAGCAGGGGATGGGGACAGGGCTACGAGCAGTACTTC; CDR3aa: CASRGWGQGYEQYF
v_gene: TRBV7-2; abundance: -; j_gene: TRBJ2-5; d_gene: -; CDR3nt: TGTGCCAGCAGCTTAGACAGGTACCAAGAGACCCAGTACTTC; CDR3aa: CASSLDRYQETQYF
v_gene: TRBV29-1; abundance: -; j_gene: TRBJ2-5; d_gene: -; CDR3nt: TGCAGCGTTGTACGGATTTGGGATAGCCCCGAAGCGGGCCAAGAGACCCAGTACTTC; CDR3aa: CSVVRIWDSPEAGQETQYF
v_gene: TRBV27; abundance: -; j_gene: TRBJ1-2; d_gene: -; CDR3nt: TGTGCCAGCAGTTTTAATCGAGGGTTCTATGGCTACACCTTC; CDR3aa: CASSFNRGFYGYTF
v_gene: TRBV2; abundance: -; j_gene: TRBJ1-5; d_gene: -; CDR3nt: TGTGCCAGCGCCTTACAGGGAGAAGGACAGCCCCAGCATTTT; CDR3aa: CASALQGEGQPQHF
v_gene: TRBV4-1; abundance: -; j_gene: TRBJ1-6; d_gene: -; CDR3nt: TGCGCCAGCAGCCAAGTACAGATAATTAATTCACCCCTCCACTTT; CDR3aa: CASSQVQIINSPLHF
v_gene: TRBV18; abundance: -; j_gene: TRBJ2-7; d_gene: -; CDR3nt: TGTGCCAGCTCACCACCGTCCAGGGCCAACGAGCAGTACTTC; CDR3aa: CASSPPSRANEQYF
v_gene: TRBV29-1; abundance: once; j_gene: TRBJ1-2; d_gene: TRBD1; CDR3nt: TGCAGCGTCGCGGACAGGGATGGCTACACCTTC; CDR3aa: CSVADRDGYTF
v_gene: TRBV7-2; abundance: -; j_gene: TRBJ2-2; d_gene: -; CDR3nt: TGTGCCAGCAGCTTAGAAGGGGCCGGGGAGCTGTTTTTT; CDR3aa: CASSLEGAGELFF
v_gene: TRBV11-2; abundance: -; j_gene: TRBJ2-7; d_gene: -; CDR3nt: TGTGCCAGCAGCCTCCCCGGACAGAGAGATTACGAGCAGTACTTC; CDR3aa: CASSLPGQRDYEQYF
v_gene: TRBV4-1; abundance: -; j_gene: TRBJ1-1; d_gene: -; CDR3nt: TGCGCCAGCAGCCATATGGGACAACGGGAAGGTACTGAAGCTTTCTTT; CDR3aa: CASSHMGQREGTEAFF
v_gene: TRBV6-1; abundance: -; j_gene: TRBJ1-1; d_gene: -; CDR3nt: TGTGCCAGCAGTGAATGGCATGAAGCTTTCTTT; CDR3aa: CASSEWHEAFF
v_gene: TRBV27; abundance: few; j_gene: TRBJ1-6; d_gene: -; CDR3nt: TGTGCCAGCACTCCACAGGGATATAATTCACCCCTCCACTTT; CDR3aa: CASTPQGYNSPLHF
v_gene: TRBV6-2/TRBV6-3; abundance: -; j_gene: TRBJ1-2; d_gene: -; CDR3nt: TGTGCCAGCAGTTGGGCCGTCGCTAACTATGGCTACACCTTC; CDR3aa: CASSWAVANYGYTF
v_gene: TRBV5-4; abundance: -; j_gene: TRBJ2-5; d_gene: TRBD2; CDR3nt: TGTGCCAGCAGCTTGACTAGCGGGGGGTGGGAGACCCAGTACTTC; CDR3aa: CASSLTSGGWETQYF
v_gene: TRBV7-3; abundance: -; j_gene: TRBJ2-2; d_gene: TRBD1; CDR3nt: TGTGCCAGCAGCTTAATATCCCCTCGGAGTGGGACAGGGCGCACCGGGGAGCTGTTTTTT; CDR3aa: CASSLISPRSGTGRTGELFF
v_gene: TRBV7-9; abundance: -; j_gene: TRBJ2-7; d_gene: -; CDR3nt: TGTGCCAGCAGCGATGAAACCGGGTTCTCGGGGTACTTC; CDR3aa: CASSDETGFSGYF
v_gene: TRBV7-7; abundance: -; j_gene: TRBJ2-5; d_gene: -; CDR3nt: TGTGCTAGCAGCTTGGACATGTACCAAGAGACCCAGTACTTC; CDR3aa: CASSLDMYQETQYF
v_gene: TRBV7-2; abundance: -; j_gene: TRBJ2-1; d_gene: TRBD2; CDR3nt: TGTGCCAGCAGATCACCGGGACTAGCGGGATTCAATGAGCAGTTCTTC; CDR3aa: CASRSPGLAGFNEQFF
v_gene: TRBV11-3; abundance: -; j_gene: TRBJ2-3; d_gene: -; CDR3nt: TGTGCCAGCAGCTCTAGCAGAGATACGCAGTATTTT; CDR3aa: CASSSSRDTQYF
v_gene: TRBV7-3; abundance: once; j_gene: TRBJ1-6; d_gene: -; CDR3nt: TGTGCCAGCAGCTTAAAAGATTCGTCCAGCTCCTATAATTCACCCCTCCACTTT; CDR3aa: CASSLKDSSSSYNSPLHF
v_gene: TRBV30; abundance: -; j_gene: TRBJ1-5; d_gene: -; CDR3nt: TGTGCCTGGAGTCGGGTGGCGCTTAATCAGCCCCAGCATTTT; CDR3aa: CAWSRVALNQPQHF
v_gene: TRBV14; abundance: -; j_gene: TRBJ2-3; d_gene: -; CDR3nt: TGTGCCAGCAGCCAAGGGAGGACGGCTTACACAGATACGCAGTATTTT; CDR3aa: CASSQGRTAYTDTQYF
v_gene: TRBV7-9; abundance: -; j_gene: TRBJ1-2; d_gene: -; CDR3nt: TGTGCCAGCAGCTTGCGGAATTTAGGTGGCTACACCTTC; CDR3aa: CASSLRNLGGYTF
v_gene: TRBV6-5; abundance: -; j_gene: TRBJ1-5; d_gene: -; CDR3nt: TGTGCCAGCAGCCGCACAGATAGCAATCAGCCCCAGCATTTT; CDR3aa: CASSRTDSNQPQHF
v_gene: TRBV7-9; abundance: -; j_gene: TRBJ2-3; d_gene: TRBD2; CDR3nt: TGTGCCAGCAGCCATCTAGCGGGGACCACAGATACGCAGTATTTT; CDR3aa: CASSHLAGTTDTQYF